One sample yielded the 32 T cell receptor beta chains listed below, sequenced in a study of CD8+ T cells in alopecia areata. In each case, RNA was isolated and then reverse transcribed into cDNA as the sequencing template. TCRdb keeps only in-frame clones here, not all; method: immunoSEQ multiplex PCR. The sample shows about 150,000 clones, around 47% of them seen only once. The sequenced sample was CD4+ T cells sorted from blood. The receptors shown here come from a human donor with alopecia areata.

This clone appeared a few times. The chain couples TRBV29-1 to TRBJ2-7; 9 bases fit TRBD2. V was pared by 4 bases and J by 5 bases, with 12 bases of the junction left unmatched. In germline, CDR1 is SQVTM, CDR2 ANQGSEA. The length of the CDR3 is 15 residues. The CDR3 coding sequence is TGCAGCGTTGCATTCGCGGGAGGGCAATTCGACGAGCAGTACTTC. Translating it yields CSVAFAGGQFDEQYF.

This sequence joins TRBV5-1 and TRBJ2-6; 7 bases agree with TRBD1. There are 17 residues in the CDR3. With 7 bases clipped from V and 0 bases from J, the junction kept 10 bases outside the gene matches. The germline CDR1 and CDR2 sequences are SGHRS and YFSETQ. The CDR3 DNA reads TGCGCCAGCGCAGCAGGGGGTTTAATCTCTGGGGCCAACGTCCTGACTTTC. Its protein is CASAAGGLISGANVLTF.

Written as DNA, the CDR3 is TGCGCCAGCAGCTCCCACCGCAGTCTTACAGAGGATACGCAGTATTTT. Its translation is CASSSHRSLTEDTQYF. This chain connects TRBV5-1 to TRBJ2-3; D unclear. Trimming took off 3 bases at V and 6 bases at J, with 20 bases between the two ends. CDR3 length: 16 amino acids. Germline assignment: CDR1 SGHRS and CDR2 YFSETQ.

At least ten counts were recorded for this clone. The chain employs TRBV11-3 and TRBJ2-2, with D unclear. There are 14 residues in the CDR3. Per germline, CDR1 SGHNT and CDR2 YENEEA. The V end lost 1 base, the J end lost 6 bases, and 9 bases lay between the germline ends. CDR3 residues: CASSLARTAGELFF. CDR3 DNA sequence: TGTGCCAGCAGCTTAGCTAGAACCGCCGGGGAGCTGTTTTTT.

CDR3 sequence: CASSPLAEVGDEQFF. The CDR3 DNA follows: TGTGCCAGCAGTCCCCTAGCGGAGGTGGGGGATGAGCAGTTCTTC. The rearrangement joins TRBV7-8 to TRBJ2-1, with 7 bases lining up with TRBD2. The CDR3 has 15 amino acids. The germline V gene has CDR1 SGHVS and CDR2 FQNEAQ. V lost 6 bases and J lost 8; bases outside the gene matches: 13.

The V and J genes are TRBV20-1 and TRBJ1-1; D remains unclear. The CDR3 runs 11 residues. The V gene's germline CDR1 is DFQATT and CDR2 SNEGSKA (reference sequence). Trimming left V 1 base short and J 8 bases short, with 8 bases between. The CDR3 region is CSARVAYEAFF. CDR3 nucleotide sequence: TGCAGTGCTAGAGTAGCCTACGAAGCTTTCTTT.

This chain joins TRBV2 and TRBJ1-1, with D possibly being TRBD1 (5 bases). Germline lookup yields CDR1 SNHLY and CDR2 FYNNEI. The V end lost 4 bases, the J end lost 10 bases, and 16 bases lay between the germline ends. The CDR3 totals 13 residues. The CDR3 spells CASSVGTPIRAFF. DNA of the CDR3: TGTGCCAGCAGTGTAGGGACCCCCATAAGAGCTTTCTTT.

V usage is TRBV28 and J usage is TRBJ2-5; D perhaps matches TRBD1 (5 bases). The CDR3 loop spans 12 amino acids. Germline values: CDR1 MDHEN, CDR2 SYDVKM. Trimming removed 9 bases at V and 1 base at J, with 9 bases between. CDR3 loop: CASRGAQETQYF. The CDR3 region has the DNA TGTGCCAGTCGTGGGGCCCAAGAGACCCAGTACTTC.

This chain connects TRBV11-2 to TRBJ2-7; D remains ambiguous. Germline V CDR1 and CDR2: SGHAT, FQNNGV. The CDR3 sequence is 14 residues long. Trimming removed 2 bases at V and 7 bases at J, with 15 bases between. The CDR3 reads CASSLMVFSWEQYF. CDR3 nucleotide sequence: TGTGCCAGCAGCTTAATGGTATTTTCCTGGGAGCAGTACTTC.

This clone was recorded a few times. The gene calls are TRBV19 and TRBJ2-7, with 7 bases aligning to TRBD1. Trimming took 4 bases from V and 3 from J; bases not matched to a gene: 6. The CDR3 is made up of 14 amino acids. Germline values: CDR1 LNHDA, CDR2 SQIVND (reference sequence). CDR3 DNA sequence: TGTGCCAGTAGTACAAGGGGACAGATCTACGAGCAGTACTTC. Translated, it gives CASSTRGQIYEQYF.

Only a few counts were recorded for this clone. V gene TRBV5-6 combines with J gene TRBJ1-5; D not resolved. CDR3 size: 14 residues. Germline CDR1 and CDR2: SGHDT and YYEEEE. V dropped 1 base and J dropped 2 bases, with 7 bases sitting between them. CDR3 sequence reads: CASSLLPGNQPQHF. Here the CDR3 DNA reads TGTGCCAGCAGCTTGCTTCCCGGCAATCAGCCCCAGCATTTT.

V is TRBV19 and J is TRBJ2-3; 9 bases agree with TRBD2. This CDR3 comprises 14 residues. Germline trimming cut 7 bases from V and 5 bases from J; bases unmatched to any gene: 7. CDR1 is LNHDA, CDR2 SQIVND, per germline (reference sequence). CDR3 in DNA: TGTGCCAGTACCTCTAGCGGGATGGGAGATACGCAGTATTTT. The encoded protein is CASTSSGMGDTQYF.

The sample holds a few counts of this clone. This rearrangement joins TRBV11-1 to TRBJ1-1; D is unclear. Per germline, CDR1 SGHAT and CDR2 FQDESV (reference sequence). The CDR3 extends over 14 amino acids. The germline V and J ends were trimmed by 5 bases and 6 bases, with 16 bases remaining between them. The CDR3 sequence is CASSPEGYASEAFF. The CDR3 DNA sequence: TGTGCCAGCAGCCCGGAAGGATACGCCTCTGAAGCTTTCTTT.

This clone was counted between two and nine times. The genes are TRBV6-5 and TRBJ1-4; weak D call: TRBD1 (5 bases). This CDR3 has 15 residues. Germline CDR1 and CDR2: MNHEY and SVGAGI. The V end lost 5 bases, the J end lost 8 bases, and 18 bases lay between the germline ends. CDR3 sequence (DNA): TGTGCCAGCAGTAGAATCGACAGCCTCTCCGAAAAACTGTTTTTT. Amino acids: CASSRIDSLSEKLFF.

The chain links TRBV5-1 to TRBJ2-7; TRBD2 matches 9 bases. The CDR3 is made up of 15 amino acids. The V and J ends lost 5 bases and 4 bases, in that order; junction bases with no gene match: 10. Germline V CDR1 and CDR2: SGHRS, YFSETQ. In DNA form, the CDR3 reads TGCGCCAGCAGACGGATAGCGGGAGTAGAGTACGAGCAGTACTTC. Translating gives CASRRIAGVEYEQYF.

The V and J genes are TRBV4-1 and TRBJ2-1; 11 positions agree with TRBD2. V lost 2 bases, J lost 1 base, and 13 bases stayed unmatched. Germline loops: CDR1 MGHRA, CDR2 YSYEKL. The CDR3 is 20 residues long. In DNA form, the CDR3 reads TGCGCCAGCAGCCAAAGGTTCACTAGCGGGAGAGGAGGTTCCTACAATGAGCAGTTCTTC. This encodes CASSQRFTSGRGGSYNEQFF.

V and J are TRBV2 and TRBJ2-3, with unresolved D. Germline V gives CDR1 SNHLY, CDR2 FYNNEI. The ends were cut back, 6 bases at V and 0 bases at J, with 13 bases in the middle. The CDR3 consists of 15 residues. The CDR3 region is CASSLSASSTDTQYF. CDR3 coding DNA: TGTGCCAGCAGCCTATCAGCGTCTAGCACAGATACGCAGTATTTT.

V and J are TRBV30 and TRBJ2-7, with TRBD1 matching over 9 bases. V shed 8 bases, J shed 4 bases, and the junction held 9 bases outside the gene matches. The CDR3 consists of 13 residues. In germline, CDR1 is GTSNPN, CDR2 SVGIG (reference sequence). CDR3 DNA sequence: TGTGCCCTGCCTGACAGGGGGAGGTACGAGCAGTACTTC. Translated, it gives CALPDRGRYEQYF.

The chain uses TRBV5-1 and TRBJ2-3; 7 bases align to TRBD1. The V gene's germline CDR1 is SGHRS and CDR2 YFSETQ. The CDR3 contains 16 residues. V trimming: 4 bases; J trimming: 4 bases; junction bases outside the gene matches: 12. The CDR3 DNA reads as TGCGCCAGCAGCGCCTCACAGGGGACGAGGTCAGATACGCAGTATTTT. Translation: CASSASQGTRSDTQYF. Supplemented by reference TRBV5-1 and TRBJ2-3, the full variable domain reads KAGVTQTPRYLIKTRGQQVTLSCSPISGHRSVSWYQQTPGQGLQFLFEYFSETQRNKGNFPGRFSGRQFSNSRSEMNVSTLELGDSALYLCASSASQGTRSDTQYFGPGTRLTVL.

This chain connects TRBV29-1 to TRBJ2-1; 15 bases align to TRBD2. V was clipped by 5 bases and J by 2 bases; unmatched bases: 7. Germline V gene data show CDR1 as SQVTM and CDR2 as ANQGSEA. The CDR3 runs 17 residues. CDR3 sequence (DNA): TGCAGCGTTTTGGGGACTAGCGGGAGGAGAGCCTACAATGAGCAGTTCTTC. Translated: CSVLGTSGRRAYNEQFF.

V usage is TRBV14 and J usage is TRBJ1-5; no reliable D call. The CDR3 runs 13 residues. V was clipped by 0 bases and J by 6 bases, with 6 bases between them. Germline loops: CDR1 SGHDN, CDR2 FVKESK. DNA of the CDR3: TGTGCCAGCAGCCAAGATTTGGTTCAGCCCCAGCATTTT. This gives the protein CASSQDLVQPQHF.

The rearrangement joins TRBV9 to TRBJ1-1; no definite D call. Germline V CDR1 and CDR2: SGDLS, YYNGEE. The CDR3 is 14 residues long. Trimming shortened V by 4 bases and J by 4 bases, and 14 bases separated the two germline ends. This CDR3 reads CASSRARGSTEAFF. In DNA form, the CDR3 reads TGTGCCAGCAGCCGGGCGAGAGGGTCCACTGAAGCTTTCTTT.

This chain connects TRBV2 to TRBJ2-3; no reliable D call. CDR3 size: 10 residues. V lost 11 bases to trimming and J lost 8 bases, with 11 bases between them. CDR1 is SNHLY and CDR2 is FYNNEI in the germline V gene. The CDR3 DNA sequence: TGTGCCTCCAGGTCTGGTACGCAGTATTTT. Protein product: CASRSGTQYF.

Only a few counts were recorded for this clone. This rearrangement joins TRBV18 to TRBJ2-7; 10 bases agree with TRBD1. The CDR3 is 15 residues long. Germline V gene sequence: CDR1 KGHSH, CDR2 LQKENI. Unmatched junction bases numbered 2, after V lost 0 bases and J lost 3 bases. The CDR3 is CASSPPTGGFYEQYF. The CDR3 DNA reads TGTGCCAGCTCACCACCGACAGGGGGCTTCTACGAGCAGTACTTC.

Details on this clone: In the same sample, other DNA sequences code for this CDR3. This chain joins TRBV5-6 and TRBJ2-1; maybe TRBD2 (5 bases). CDR1 SGHDT and CDR2 YYEEEE come from the germline V gene. V was clipped by 0 bases and J by 8 bases, with 6 bases between them. This CDR3 comprises 12 residues. The CDR3 DNA reads as TGTGCCAGCAGCTTGGGAGGGTATGAGCAGTTCTTC. Amino acid sequence: CASSLGGYEQFF. Using reference TRBV5-6 and TRBJ2-1 for the parts outside the CDR3, the full variable domain is DAGVTQSPTHLIKTRGQQVTLRCSPKSGHDTVSWYQQALGQGPQFIFQYYEEEERQRGNFPDRFSGHQFPNYSSELNVNALLLGDSALYLCASSLGGYEQFFGPGTRLTVL.

This clone was detected only a few times. V is TRBV14 and J is TRBJ1-1; 7 nucleotides match TRBD1. CDR1 SGHDN and CDR2 FVKESK come from the germline V gene. V lost 4 bases, J lost 0 bases, and 5 bases stayed unmatched. The CDR3 loop spans 15 amino acids. In DNA form, the CDR3 reads TGTGCCAGCAGCCGACGGACAGGCATGAACACTGAAGCTTTCTTT. This sequence encodes CASSRRTGMNTEAFF.

The rearrangement joins TRBV29-1 to TRBJ2-7, with 10 bases matching TRBD1. Germline CDR1 and CDR2: SQVTM and ANQGSEA. V lost 5 bases and J lost 5; bases outside the gene matches: 9. The CDR3 spans 14 residues. The CDR3 bases are TGCAGCGTTTATACCGGGACAGGGGTTGACGAGCAGTACTTC. It yields the protein CSVYTGTGVDEQYF.

This rearrangement joins TRBV6-5 to TRBJ2-7; TRBD2 agrees at 9 bases. CDR1 and CDR2 (germline): MNHEY, SVGAGI. CDR3 length equals 16 residues. The J segment lost 6 bases and the V segment lost 0 bases, leaving 9 bases of the junction unmatched. The CDR3 DNA is TGTGCCAGCAGTTACTCGACGGCTAGCGGGAAGTCCGAGCAGTACTTC. Its translation is CASSYSTASGKSEQYF.

CDR3 in DNA: TGTGCCTGGATCTCTAGCCGGGGACCTGGCTACACCTTC. Protein: CAWISSRGPGYTF. The V and J genes are TRBV30 and TRBJ1-2, with D possibly matching TRBD1 (5 bases). Trimming cost V 4 bases and J 7 bases, with 16 bases left between them. The CDR3 is 13 residues long. Germline-derived CDR1 and CDR2 are GTSNPN and SVGIG (reference sequence). Full variable domain (outside the CDR3, taken from reference TRBV30 and TRBJ1-2): SQTIHQWPATLVQPVGSPLSLECTVEGTSNPNLYWYRQAAGRGLQLLFYSVGIGQISSEVPQNLSASRPQDRQFILSSKKLLLSDSGFYLCAWISSRGPGYTFGSGTRLTVV.

The DNA for the CDR3 is TGTGCCAGCAGCACCCGGACAGAAACCGGGGAGCTGTTTTTT. This gives the protein CASSTRTETGELFF. The gene calls are TRBV9 and TRBJ2-2, with D maybe TRBD1 (6 bases). Trimming stripped 4 bases from V and 5 bases from J, with 12 bases between. The CDR3 length is 14 residues. The germline V gene encodes CDR1 SGDLS and CDR2 YYNGEE. The variable domain in full, completed from reference TRBV9 and TRBJ2-2, reads DSGVTQTPKHLITATGQRVTLRCSPRSGDLSVYWYQQSLDQGLQFLIQYYNGEERAKGNILERFSAQQFPDLHSELNLSSLELGDSALYFCASSTRTETGELFFGEGSRLTVL.

The rearrangement joins TRBV28 to TRBJ2-5; D gene ambiguous. V was pared by 5 bases and J by 2 bases, with 9 bases between. Germline CDR1 is MDHEN and CDR2 is SYDVKM. The CDR3 spans 13 residues. CDR3 sequence reads: CASSGRPQETQYF. CDR3 DNA sequence: TGTGCCAGCAGTGGCCGACCTCAAGAGACCCAGTACTTC.

This chain joins TRBV6-5 and TRBJ2-3; D is ambiguous. Trimming left V 2 bases short and J 0 bases short, with 3 bases between. The CDR3 has 13 amino acids. Germline V CDR1 and CDR2: MNHEY, SVGAGI. CDR3 protein: CASSYLSTDTQYF. The CDR3 DNA sequence: TGTGCCAGCAGTTACCTCAGCACAGATACGCAGTATTTT.